Below are 32 T cell receptor beta chains sequenced from a single sample in a study of metastatic and nonmetastatic thyroid tumors. Each patient went into thyroid surgery without having received any treatment. TCRdb redid the clone calls on the PCR reads using MiXCR. The sample comprises around 7,000 clones, under 45% of which are singletons, and 10% to 15% rests with the top ten. Specimen: adjacent normal tissue. The receptors come from a female donor with papillary thyroid cancer or a benign thyroid nodule (not recorded which). Some clones in this sample may be carry-over from other donors' samples.

The J gene is TRBJ2-7, the V gene TRBV14; 9 nucleotides line up with TRBD1. CDR3 length equals 21 residues. Unmatched junction bases numbered 24, after V lost 0 bases and J lost 6 bases. The germline V gene has CDR1 SGHDN and CDR2 FVKESK. The CDR3, as DNA: TGTGCCAGCAGCCAAGACTCTCACCCTGTCTACCGGGACAGGGTATTTCGCGAGCAGTACTTC. It is translated as CASSQDSHPVYRDRVFREQYF.

This clone has more than one count but fewer than ten. The V call is TRBV12-3 or TRBV12-4, the J call TRBJ2-7; no clear D. CDR3 size: 13 residues. The germline V and J ends were trimmed by 5 bases and 3 bases, with 11 bases remaining between them. CDR3 in DNA: TGTGCCAGCAGTGAATGTCAGTTCTACGAGCAGTACTTC. Translated, it gives CASSECQFYEQYF.

This clone was counted only a few times. This rearrangement joins TRBV6-1 to TRBJ1-2; 8 nucleotides agree with TRBD1. CDR3 size: 15 residues. Trimming removed 5 bases from V and 5 bases from J; junction bases left unmatched: 10. CDR1 and CDR2 from the germline V gene are MNHNS and SASEGT. The CDR3 protein is CASSPQTGAAYGYTF. Written as DNA, the CDR3 is TGTGCCAGCAGTCCACAGACAGGGGCGGCTTATGGCTACACCTTC.

This rearrangement joins TRBV4-2 to TRBJ2-7; 9 nucleotides agree with TRBD1. Germline V gene data show CDR1 as LGHNA and CDR2 as YNFKEQ. Germline trimming cut 5 bases from V and 3 bases from J; bases unmatched to any gene: 8. The length of the CDR3 is 15 residues. The CDR3 sequence: CASSYSGTGHYEQYF. DNA for the CDR3: TGTGCCAGCAGCTATTCCGGGACAGGGCACTACGAGCAGTACTTC.

This clone was seen only a few times. The gene calls are TRBV15 and TRBJ2-7; maybe TRBD1 (6 bases). The CDR3 covers 14 residues. Trimming removed 6 bases from V and 3 bases from J, with 15 bases in between. From germline, CDR1 is LNHNV and CDR2 YYDKDF (reference sequence). Here the CDR3 reads CATSHGTRGYEQYF. CDR3 sequence (DNA): TGTGCCACCAGTCACGGAACCAGGGGCTACGAGCAGTACTTC.

This chain links TRBV6-2 or TRBV6-3 with TRBJ1-5; D is perhaps TRBD1 (5 bases). The CDR3 extends over 19 amino acids. The germline V and J ends were trimmed by 2 bases and 1 base, with 21 bases remaining between them. Germline V lookup: CDR1 MNHEY, CDR2 SVGEGT. The chain's CDR3 is CASSYPVDRGYRSNQPQHF. The CDR3 nucleotides read TGTGCCAGCAGTTACCCTGTGGATAGGGGATATCGGAGCAATCAGCCCCAGCATTTT.

V usage is TRBV7-2 and J usage is TRBJ2-1; no definite D call. V lost 0 bases to trimming and J lost 6 bases, with 12 bases between them. There are 15 residues in the CDR3. The V gene's germline CDR1 is SGHTA and CDR2 FQGNSA. In nucleotides, the CDR3 is TGTGCCAGCAGCTTAGCCCCGGCCCAGTCCAATGAGCAGTTCTTC. Its protein product is CASSLAPAQSNEQFF.

The chain combines TRBV27 with TRBJ1-1, with D tentatively TRBD1 (6 bases). Germline V gene lookup returns CDR1 MNHEY and CDR2 SMNVEV (reference sequence). The length of the CDR3 is 15 residues. V lost 4 bases and J 6 bases, leaving 18 bases between the germline ends. The CDR3 loop is CASSSRQDGKAEAFF. CDR3 DNA: TGTGCCAGCAGTTCGAGACAGGACGGAAAGGCTGAAGCTTTCTTT.

Only a few counts were recorded for this clone. The genes are TRBV28 and TRBJ1-2; D is possibly TRBD1 (6 bases). V lost 5 bases, J lost 2 bases, and 21 bases lay in between. Germline V lookup: CDR1 MDHEN, CDR2 SYDVKM. There are 17 residues in the CDR3. The CDR3 DNA reads as TGTGCCAGCAGTGCACCATCTGGACAGTCAAGAAACTATGGCTACACCTTC. It yields the protein CASSAPSGQSRNYGYTF.

This clone was detected only a few times. The rearrangement uses TRBV29-1 and TRBJ2-7, with D possibly TRBD2 on 6 matching bases. V was clipped by 5 bases and J by 5 bases, with 13 bases between them. This CDR3 is built from 12 residues. Germline-derived CDR1 and CDR2 are SQVTM and ANQGSEA. The CDR3 loop reads CSVTPRRDEQYF. The CDR3 region has the DNA TGCAGCGTTACACCCCGGAGGGACGAGCAGTACTTC.

This clone has more than one count but fewer than ten. The rearrangement links TRBV29-1 to TRBJ1-1; TRBD1 agrees at 9 bases. The trim removed 7 bases at V and 9 bases at J, leaving 12 bases unmatched. Per germline, CDR1 SQVTM and CDR2 ANQGSEA. The CDR3 is 13 residues long. This chain's CDR3 is CSARDRDASQAFF. The CDR3, as DNA: TGCAGCGCCCGGGACAGGGACGCCTCCCAAGCTTTCTTT.

The chain recombines TRBV20-1 with TRBJ2-5; 7 bases map to TRBD1. This CDR3 has 14 amino acids. The germline CDR1 and CDR2 sequences are DFQATT and SNEGSKA (reference sequence). The V segment lost 4 bases and the J segment 5 bases; nucleotides outside the gene matches: 10. DNA for the CDR3: TGCAGTGCTAATTCCCCGACAGGGCGGGAGACCCAGTACTTC. This sequence encodes CSANSPTGRETQYF.

This chain connects TRBV6-2 or TRBV6-3 to TRBJ1-2, with a weak D call TRBD1 (6 bases). The CDR3 runs 15 residues. Per germline, CDR1 MNHEY and CDR2 SVGEGT. Trimming took 2 bases from V and 1 from J, leaving 11 bases between them. The CDR3 coding sequence is TGTGCCAGCAGTTACGTGGGGGCGCGTAACTATGGCTACACCTTC. This gives the protein CASSYVGARNYGYTF.

This chain connects TRBV6-2 or TRBV6-3 to TRBJ1-5; 7 nucleotides align to TRBD1. This CDR3 comprises 18 residues. Trimming removed 7 bases from V and 0 bases from J; junction bases left unmatched: 15. Germline lookup yields CDR1 MNHEY and CDR2 SVGEGT. CDR3 nucleotide sequence: TGTGCCAGCAAGGGGCCAGGGGGGCGGGGCAATAGCAATCAGCCCCAGCATTTT. Its translation: CASKGPGGRGNSNQPQHF.

The chain joins TRBV27 to TRBJ2-2; TRBD2 matches at 11 bases. The CDR3 is 20 amino acids. V shed 5 bases and J 5 bases; nucleotides not matched to a gene: 19. Germline V gene lookup returns CDR1 MNHEY and CDR2 SMNVEV (reference sequence). The DNA for the CDR3 is TGTGCCAGCAGTCTCTATCCCCCCCTTAGCGGGAGGGCGGTTACCGGGGAGCTGTTTTTT. Its translation: CASSLYPPLSGRAVTGELFF.

The chain couples TRBV6-4 to TRBJ1-2, with 8 positions matching TRBD1. The V and J ends lost 1 base and 5 bases, in that order; junction bases with no gene match: 21. The length of the CDR3 is 20 residues. The germline CDR1 and CDR2 sequences are MRHNA and SNTAGT. The CDR3 DNA sequence: TGTGCCAGCAGTGACTTACACAACCGGGACAGGTTATCTGGGTCATATGGCTACACCTTC. Encoded protein: CASSDLHNRDRLSGSYGYTF.

The CDR3 reads CASSSRLAGGREQYF. CDR3 DNA: TGTGCCAGCAGCTCCCGTCTAGCGGGAGGACGGGAGCAGTACTTC. This chain joins TRBV7-2 and TRBJ2-7; 11 bases map to TRBD2. Germline trimming cut 4 bases from V and 7 bases from J; bases unmatched to any gene: 9. This CDR3 has 15 amino acids. The V gene's germline CDR1 is SGHTA and CDR2 FQGNSA.

The genes are TRBV18 and TRBJ1-5; TRBD1 matches 7 bases. V gave up 4 bases and J gave up 6 bases; unmatched junction bases: 6. Germline values: CDR1 KGHSH, CDR2 LQKENI. This CDR3 contains 14 residues. The CDR3 bases are TGTGCCAGCTCACTCAACAGGGGAACTCAGCCCCAGCATTTT. Protein: CASSLNRGTQPQHF.

V is TRBV12-3 or TRBV12-4 and J is TRBJ1-5; tentative D call: TRBD1 (6 bases). The CDR3 has 15 residues. The CDR3 DNA sequence: TGTGCGATCAGATTCTCAGGGGATAGCAATCAGCCCCAGCATTTT. Translation: CAIRFSGDSNQPQHF.

The rearrangement links TRBV7-8 to TRBJ2-7; TRBD1 agrees at 7 bases. The V gene's germline CDR1 is SGHVS and CDR2 FQNEAQ. The CDR3 spans 16 residues. V gave up 3 bases and J gave up 7 bases; unmatched junction bases: 15. In DNA, the CDR3 is TGTGCCAGCAGCTTCTCTCCCGTTGGACAGGTCGGGGAGCAGTACTTC. This gives the protein CASSFSPVGQVGEQYF.

V usage is TRBV2 and J usage is TRBJ2-7, with 7 bases fitting TRBD2. The CDR3 spans 14 residues. V was pared by 7 bases and J by 1 base, with 7 bases of the junction left unmatched. The germline gives CDR1 SNHLY, CDR2 FYNNEI. DNA of the CDR3: TGTGCCAGCAACCAGCGGGGTACATCCTACGAGCAGTACTTC. Its translation: CASNQRGTSYEQYF.

This sequence joins TRBV20-1 and TRBJ2-7; D remains ambiguous. CDR1 is DFQATT and CDR2 is SNEGSKA in the germline V gene (reference sequence). The CDR3 contains 14 residues. Deletions cut 4 bases from V and 3 bases from J, with 16 bases between. This chain's CDR3 is CSAKRIGANYEQYF. CDR3 DNA sequence: TGCAGTGCTAAAAGGATCGGAGCTAACTACGAGCAGTACTTC.

The chain joins TRBV6-1 to TRBJ2-5; 11 bases line up with TRBD2. The J segment lost 5 bases and the V segment lost 7 bases, leaving 9 bases of the junction unmatched. The CDR3 runs to 15 residues. Germline V gives CDR1 MNHNS, CDR2 SASEGT. The CDR3: CASNLIAGGQETQYF. The CDR3 nucleotides read TGTGCCAGCAATCTCATAGCGGGGGGGCAGGAGACCCAGTACTTC.

By sample share, this clone is large. The rearrangement joins TRBV6-5 to TRBJ2-1; D is perhaps TRBD1 or TRBD2 (5 bases each). Germline values: CDR1 MNHEY, CDR2 SVGAGI. The CDR3 is 15 amino acids. V was pared by 4 bases and J by 7 bases, with 17 bases between. The CDR3 region is CASSSRGVWDNEQFF. CDR3 sequence (DNA): TGTGCCAGCAGTTCACGAGGGGTTTGGGATAATGAGCAGTTCTTC.

This clone was seen many times. The rearrangement joins TRBV5-6 to TRBJ2-1; 7 bases are shared with TRBD1. Germline V CDR1 and CDR2: SGHDT, YYEEEE. The trim removed 4 bases at V and 5 bases at J, leaving 6 bases unmatched. The CDR3 extends over 14 amino acids. In DNA form, the CDR3 reads TGTGCCAGCAGCCAAACAGGGGCGCACAATGAGCAGTTCTTC. This codes for CASSQTGAHNEQFF.

This clone qualifies as large. V usage is TRBV6-1 and J usage is TRBJ1-3; D is unclear. Germline V gives CDR1 MNHNS, CDR2 SASEGT. The CDR3 is 14 amino acids. The germline V and J ends were trimmed by 5 bases and 3 bases, with 11 bases remaining between them. The DNA for the CDR3 is TGTGCCAGCAGTTCAGGATATAGTGGAAACACCATATATTTT. Protein sequence: CASSSGYSGNTIYF.

This clone is termed large. J is TRBJ2-7 and V is TRBV20-1; D remains unclear. Germline V lookup: CDR1 DFQATT, CDR2 SNEGSKA (reference sequence). The CDR3 is 12 residues long. V shed 3 bases and J shed 7 bases, with 13 bases lying between them. The CDR3, as DNA: TGCAGTGCTAGTCCCTTCCCGGAGGAGCAGTACTTC. Translating gives CSASPFPEEQYF.

This chain connects TRBV20-1 to TRBJ2-3, with no clear D. Trimming removed 0 bases at V and 3 bases at J, with 7 bases between. Germline V CDR1 and CDR2: DFQATT, SNEGSKA (reference sequence). This CDR3 has 13 amino acids. In DNA form, the CDR3 reads TGCAGTGCTAGAGAATCTAGGACAGATACGCAGTATTTT. Protein sequence: CSARESRTDTQYF.

The chain employs TRBV6-1 and TRBJ2-7; possible D gene TRBD1, 5 bases. This CDR3 contains 14 residues. V shed 6 bases and J shed 5 bases, with 17 bases lying between them. CDR1 is MNHNS, CDR2 SASEGT, per germline. The CDR3 loop is CASRALQRGNEQYF. The DNA for the CDR3 is TGTGCCAGCAGGGCCCTTCAAAGGGGAAACGAGCAGTACTTC.

This clone is medium-sized. The chain joins TRBV11-1 to TRBJ2-7; possibly TRBD2 for D (6 bases). The CDR3 spans 16 residues. CDR1 SGHAT and CDR2 FQDESV come from the germline V gene (reference sequence). The ends were cut back, 5 bases at V and 3 bases at J, with 20 bases in the middle. As DNA, the CDR3 is TGTGCCAGCAGCACCTCCGGGACTTCTTCTTACTACGAGCAGTACTTC. Translation: CASSTSGTSSYYEQYF.

In its sample, this clone is large. The rearrangement uses TRBV7-2 and TRBJ1-2; D possibly corresponds to TRBD1 (5 bases). V was trimmed by 5 bases and J by 4 bases, leaving 20 bases between them. Germline V lookup: CDR1 SGHTA, CDR2 FQGNSA. CDR3 length equals 16 residues. The CDR3 loop reads CASSTYTGGDSYGYTF. The CDR3 DNA reads as TGTGCCAGCAGCACGTATACAGGAGGGGATAGCTATGGCTACACCTTC.

The chain links TRBV7-6 to TRBJ2-1; 8 bases line up with TRBD2. The CDR3 is 17 amino acids. Germline V gives CDR1 SGHVS, CDR2 FNYEAQ. J was trimmed by 4 bases and V by 2 bases; bases with no gene match: 10. CDR3 loop: CASSLFGREAAYNEQFF. CDR3 nucleotides: TGTGCCAGCAGCTTATTCGGGAGGGAGGCGGCATACAATGAGCAGTTCTTC.